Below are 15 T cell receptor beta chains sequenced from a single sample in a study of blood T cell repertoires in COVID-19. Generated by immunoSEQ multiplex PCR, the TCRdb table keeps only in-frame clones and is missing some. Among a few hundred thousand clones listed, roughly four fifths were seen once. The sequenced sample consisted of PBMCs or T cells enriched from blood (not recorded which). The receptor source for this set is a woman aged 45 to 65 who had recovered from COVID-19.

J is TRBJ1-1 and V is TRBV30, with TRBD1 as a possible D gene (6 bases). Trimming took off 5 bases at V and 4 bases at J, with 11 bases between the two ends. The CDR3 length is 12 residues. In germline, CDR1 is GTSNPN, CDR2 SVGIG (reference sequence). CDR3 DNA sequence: TGTGCCTGGGCTCAGGGGATCACTGAAGCTTTCTTT. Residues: CAWAQGITEAFF.

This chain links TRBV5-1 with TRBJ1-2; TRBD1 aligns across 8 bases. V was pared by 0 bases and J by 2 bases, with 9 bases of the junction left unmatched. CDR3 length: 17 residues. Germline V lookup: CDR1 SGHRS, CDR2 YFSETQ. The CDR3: CASSLGRQGTANYGYTF. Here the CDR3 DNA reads TGCGCCAGCAGCTTGGGGAGACAGGGGACCGCAAACTATGGCTACACCTTC.

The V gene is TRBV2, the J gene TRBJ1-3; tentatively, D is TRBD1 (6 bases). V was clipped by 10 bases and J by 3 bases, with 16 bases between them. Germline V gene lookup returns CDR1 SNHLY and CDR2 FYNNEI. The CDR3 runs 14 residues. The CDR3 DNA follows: TGTGCCACCTCGCAACAGGGTAGTGGAAACACCATATATTTT. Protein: CATSQQGSGNTIYF.

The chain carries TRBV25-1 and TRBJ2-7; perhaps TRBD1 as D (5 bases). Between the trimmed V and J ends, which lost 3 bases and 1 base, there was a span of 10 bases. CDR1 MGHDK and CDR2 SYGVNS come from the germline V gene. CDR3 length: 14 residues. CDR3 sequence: CASSEPGKSYEQYF. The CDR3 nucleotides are TGTGCCAGCAGTGAGCCAGGGAAATCCTACGAGCAGTACTTC.

The chain's CDR3 is CASSTQKNSYEQYF. The CDR3 DNA reads TGTGCCAGCAGCACTCAAAAAAACTCCTACGAGCAGTACTTC. The chain has TRBV11-2 and TRBJ2-7, with no clear D. Germline-derived CDR1 and CDR2 are SGHAT and FQNNGV. With 5 bases removed from V and 0 bases from J, the gap between germline ends came to 11 bases. The CDR3 has 14 residues.

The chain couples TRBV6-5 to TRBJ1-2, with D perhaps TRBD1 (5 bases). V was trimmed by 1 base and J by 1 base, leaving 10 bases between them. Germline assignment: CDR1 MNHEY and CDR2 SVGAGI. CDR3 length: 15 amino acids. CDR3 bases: TGTGCCAGCAGTTACTTGACGGGGGATAACTATGGCTACACCTTC. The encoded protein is CASSYLTGDNYGYTF.

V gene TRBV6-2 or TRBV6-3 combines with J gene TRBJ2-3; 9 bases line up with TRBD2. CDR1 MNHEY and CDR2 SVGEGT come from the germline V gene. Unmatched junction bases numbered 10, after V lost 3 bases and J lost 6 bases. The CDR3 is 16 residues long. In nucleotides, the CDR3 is TGTGCCAGCAGTTATGCCGCGGGGGGGCCGATGGATACGCAGTATTTT. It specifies CASSYAAGGPMDTQYF.

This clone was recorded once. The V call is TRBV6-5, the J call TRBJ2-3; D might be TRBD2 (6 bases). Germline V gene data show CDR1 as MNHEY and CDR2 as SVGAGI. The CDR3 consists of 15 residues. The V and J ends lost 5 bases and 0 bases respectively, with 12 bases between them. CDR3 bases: TGTGCCAGCAGTCCTCGGGGGACTAGCACAGATACGCAGTATTTT. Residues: CASSPRGTSTDTQYF.

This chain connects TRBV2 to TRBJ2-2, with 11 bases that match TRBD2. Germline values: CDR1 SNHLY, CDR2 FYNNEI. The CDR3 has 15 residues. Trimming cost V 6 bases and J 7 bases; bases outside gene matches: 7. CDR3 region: CASRGTSGRIGELFF. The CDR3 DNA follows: TGTGCCAGCAGGGGTACTAGCGGGAGAATCGGGGAGCTGTTTTTT. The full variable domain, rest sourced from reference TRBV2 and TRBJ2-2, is EPEVTQTPSHQVTQMGQEVILRCVPISNHLYFYWYRQILGQKVEFLVSFYNNEISEKSEIFDDQFSVERPDGSNFTLKIRSTKLEDSAMYFCASRGTSGRIGELFFGEGSRLTVL.

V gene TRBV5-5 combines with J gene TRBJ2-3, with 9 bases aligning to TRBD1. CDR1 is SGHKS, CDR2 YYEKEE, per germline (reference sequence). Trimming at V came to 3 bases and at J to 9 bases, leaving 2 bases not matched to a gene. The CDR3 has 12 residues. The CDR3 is CASSWGQGTQYF. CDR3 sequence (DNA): TGTGCCAGCAGCTGGGGACAGGGAACGCAGTATTTT.

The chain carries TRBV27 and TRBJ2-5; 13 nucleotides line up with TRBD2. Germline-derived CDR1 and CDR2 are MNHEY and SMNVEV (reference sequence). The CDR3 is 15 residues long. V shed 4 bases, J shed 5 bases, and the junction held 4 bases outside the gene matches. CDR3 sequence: CASSWTSGSRETQYF. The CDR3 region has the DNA TGTGCCAGCAGTTGGACTAGCGGGAGCCGGGAGACCCAGTACTTC.

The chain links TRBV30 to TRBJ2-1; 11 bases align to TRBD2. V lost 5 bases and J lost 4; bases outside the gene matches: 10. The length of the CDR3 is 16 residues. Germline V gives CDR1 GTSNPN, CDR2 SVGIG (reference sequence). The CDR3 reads CAWQDLAGGTYNEQFF. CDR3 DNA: TGTGCCTGGCAAGATTTAGCGGGAGGGACATACAATGAGCAGTTCTTC.

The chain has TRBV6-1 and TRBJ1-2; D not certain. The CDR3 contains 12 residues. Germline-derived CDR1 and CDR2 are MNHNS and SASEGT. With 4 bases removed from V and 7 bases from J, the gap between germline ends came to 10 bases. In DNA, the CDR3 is TGTGCCAGCAGTGCCCTTATCCCTGGCTACACCTTC. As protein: CASSALIPGYTF.

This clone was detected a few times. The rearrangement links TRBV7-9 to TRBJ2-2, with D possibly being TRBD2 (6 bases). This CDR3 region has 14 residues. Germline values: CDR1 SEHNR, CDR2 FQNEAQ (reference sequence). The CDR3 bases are TGTGCTGGGGGGAAAACAGAGAACACCGGGGAGCTGTTTTTT. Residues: CAGGKTENTGELFF.

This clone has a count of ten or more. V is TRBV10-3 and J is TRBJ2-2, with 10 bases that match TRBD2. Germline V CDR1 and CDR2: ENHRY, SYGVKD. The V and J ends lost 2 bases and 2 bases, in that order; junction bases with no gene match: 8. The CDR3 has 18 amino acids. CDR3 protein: CAISEPSSGGANTGELFF. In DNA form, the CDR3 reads TGTGCCATCAGTGAGCCCTCTAGCGGGGGAGCAAACACCGGGGAGCTGTTTTTT.